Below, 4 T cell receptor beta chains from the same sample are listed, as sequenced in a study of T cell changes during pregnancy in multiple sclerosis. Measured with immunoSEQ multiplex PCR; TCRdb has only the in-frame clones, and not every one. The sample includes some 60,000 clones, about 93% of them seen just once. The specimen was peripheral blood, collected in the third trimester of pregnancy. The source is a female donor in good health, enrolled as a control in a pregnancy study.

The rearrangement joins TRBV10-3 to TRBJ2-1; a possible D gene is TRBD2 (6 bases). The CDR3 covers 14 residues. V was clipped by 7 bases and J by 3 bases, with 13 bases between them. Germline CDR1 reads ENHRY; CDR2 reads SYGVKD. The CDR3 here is CAITSGGDYNEQFF. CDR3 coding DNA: TGTGCCATCACCTCCGGGGGTGACTACAATGAGCAGTTCTTC.

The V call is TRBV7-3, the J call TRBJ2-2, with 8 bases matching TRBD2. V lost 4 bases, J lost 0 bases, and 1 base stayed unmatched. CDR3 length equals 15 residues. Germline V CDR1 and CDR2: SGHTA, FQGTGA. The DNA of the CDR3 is TGTGCCAGCAGCTCACTAGCGGCGAACACCGGGGAGCTGTTTTTT. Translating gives CASSSLAANTGELFF.

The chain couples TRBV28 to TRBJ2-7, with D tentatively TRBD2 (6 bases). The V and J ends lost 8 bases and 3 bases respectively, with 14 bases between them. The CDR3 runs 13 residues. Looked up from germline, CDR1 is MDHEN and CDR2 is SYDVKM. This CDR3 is CASWGTGSYEQYF. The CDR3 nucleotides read TGTGCCAGCTGGGGGACCGGGAGCTACGAGCAGTACTTC.

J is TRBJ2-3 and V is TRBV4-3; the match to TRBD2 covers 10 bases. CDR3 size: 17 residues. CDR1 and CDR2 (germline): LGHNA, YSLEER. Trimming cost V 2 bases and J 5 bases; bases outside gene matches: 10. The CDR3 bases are TGCGCCAGCAGCCAACAACCCGGAGCGGGAGGGAAAGATACGCAGTATTTT. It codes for CASSQQPGAGGKDTQYF.